A selection of T cell receptor beta chains follows, all from one sample in a study of vaccination and CD4 T cells after COVID-19. Their recognized antigens are unknown. From the PCR reads, TCRdb called clonotypes with MiXCR, one entry per CDR3 protein. The sample lists under 20,000 distinct CDR3 sequences, approximately 53% seen once, with approximately 6.6% in the top ten. This specimen was CD4+ T cells from blood, cultured in vitro, taken before SARS-CoV-2 vaccination. The origin of the receptors is a human donor who had recovered from COVID-19. The CDR3 runs from the conserved cysteine through the conserved F or W.

V: TRBV28; CDR3: CASSYQNQPQHF
V: TRBV7-9; CDR3: CASRPSRGAGGELFF
V: TRBV6-1; CDR3: CASSRDFSDTQYF
V: TRBV27; CDR3: CASSSRGAPYNSPLHF
V: TRBV30; CDR3: CAWNPRTSGRALETQYF
V: TRBV7-2; CDR3: CASSPPNWFPGELFF
V: TRBV15; CDR3: CATSRDRGGYEQYF
V: TRBV4-1; CDR3: CASSRLRSEEQYF
V: TRBV6-5; CDR3: CASSYRLEGGYTF
V: TRBV5-1; CDR3: CASSPGQGSNSPLHF
V: TRBV19; CDR3: CVSSDLGRFRAKNIQYF
V: TRBV12-3/TRBV12-4; CDR3: CASSSWQPGNFHEQYF
V: TRBV9; CDR3: CASRPGQTNTGELFF
V: TRBV7-9; CDR3: CASSKAAGEQFF
V: TRBV6-4; CDR3: CASSSLSCLDQPQHF
V: TRBV15; CDR3: CATSGGQEFDEQYF
V: TRBV20-1; CDR3: CSASPSGRYAGELFF
V: TRBV10-3; CDR3: CAISGASTDTQYF
V: TRBV7-2; CDR3: CASSSAGTVDNEQFF
V: TRBV24-1; CDR3: CATSDFKASPRDTQYF
V: TRBV27; CDR3: CASSSPGLGTDTQYF
V: TRBV7-3; CDR3: CASRRTGGQETQYF
V: TRBV20-1; CDR3: CSARTRDRERFSGANVLTF
V: TRBV7-6; CDR3: CASSQGLAGGEDTQYF
V: TRBV7-9; CDR3: CASSLAALAKNIQYF
V: TRBV27; CDR3: CASSDPPGDNTEAFF
V: TRBV12-3/TRBV12-4; CDR3: CASSRWTSGPYNEQFF
V: TRBV7-8; CDR3: CASSLGGTRYEQYF
V: TRBV2; CDR3: CASGWGRSGNTIYF
V: TRBV19; CDR3: CASSKGVGTDTQYF
V: TRBV20-1; CDR3: CSARDPGGITYNEQFF
V: TRBV6-5; CDR3: CASSSALTGDSNQPQHF
V: TRBV20-1; CDR3: CSAPDRRGGSPLHF
V: TRBV15; CDR3: CATSRARRRDTQYF
V: TRBV5-4; CDR3: CASSGGTDNSPLHF
V: TRBV20-1; CDR3: CSARVREGPSTDTQYF
V: TRBV7-2; CDR3: CASSLIMGETQYF
V: TRBV7-9; CDR3: CASSGGAAGANYGYTF
V: TRBV4-1; CDR3: CASSLTAARTAGNIQYF
V: TRBV3-1; CDR3: CASSQVKSNSPLHF
V: TRBV6-1; CDR3: CASSEGGGPYEQYF
V: TRBV6-1; CDR3: CASSRGQEIYEQYF
V: TRBV6-1; CDR3: CASSEVRGTEAFF
V: TRBV5-6; CDR3: CASSLANRNGYTF
V: TRBV7-2; CDR3: CASSLAGRVSYEQYF
V: TRBV20-1; CDR3: CSAEWRESGDTQYF
V: TRBV7-2; CDR3: CASSFDFQTYEQYF
V: TRBV2; CDR3: CASSDDQETQYF
V: TRBV10-3; CDR3: CAIAGQGKMNTEAFF
V: TRBV20-1; CDR3: CSASGSMEQFF
V: TRBV20-1; CDR3: CSARPPAGLETQYF
V: TRBV19; CDR3: CASSMGRGTEAFF
V: TRBV7-2; CDR3: CASSLPSGRGYEQYF
V: TRBV6-1; CDR3: CASTSSGNNQPQHF
V: TRBV5-1; CDR3: CASSFGGRTDTQYF
V: TRBV19; CDR3: CASSKGTSGKETQYF
V: TRBV12-3/TRBV12-4; CDR3: CASSLGPRDTGELFF
V: TRBV15; CDR3: CATSPFFGSGNTIYF